The 32 T cell receptor beta chains below all came from one sample that was sequenced in a study of blood T cell repertoires in COVID-19. TCRdb's copy holds only in-frame clones and misses some; the assay was immunoSEQ multiplex PCR. The sample includes 30,000 to 40,000 clones, roughly 80% of them seen just once. The sequencing sample was made of peripheral blood. The receptors originated from a man in his sixties or seventies with COVID-19, enrolled during active disease.

This chain connects TRBV5-1 to TRBJ2-1, with 12 bases lining up with TRBD2. J was trimmed by 9 bases and V by 4 bases; bases with no gene match: 11. The CDR3 totals 16 residues. The germline V gene has CDR1 SGHRS and CDR2 YFSETQ. The CDR3 is CASSLAGGGTASEQFF. In nucleotides, the CDR3 is TGCGCCAGCAGCCTAGCGGGAGGGGGGACTGCGAGTGAGCAGTTCTTC.

The chain employs TRBV19 and TRBJ1-1, with 8 bases fitting TRBD1. V was pared by 6 bases and J by 4 bases, with 10 bases of the junction left unmatched. Looked up from germline, CDR1 is LNHDA and CDR2 is SQIVND (reference sequence). This CDR3 is built from 15 residues. The CDR3 sequence: CASRIQGAYTTEAFF. CDR3 sequence (DNA): TGTGCCAGTAGAATTCAGGGGGCGTATACCACTGAAGCTTTCTTT.

This clone was seen only once. The V gene is TRBV19, the J gene TRBJ2-4; TRBD1 matches 9 bases. Germline loops: CDR1 LNHDA, CDR2 SQIVND (reference sequence). The CDR3 runs to 14 residues. With V trimmed by 7 bases and J by 2 bases, 3 bases remained unmatched. CDR3 DNA sequence: TGTGCCAGTAAACAGGGGGCGTCCAAAAACATTCAGTACTTC. As protein: CASKQGASKNIQYF.

This chain joins TRBV10-3 and TRBJ2-3; 11 positions match TRBD2. Germline CDR1 reads ENHRY; CDR2 reads SYGVKD. The CDR3 runs 17 residues. Trimming took 6 bases from V and 3 from J; bases not matched to a gene: 11. The CDR3 DNA reads TGTGCCATCAGGGGGGGTCTAGCGGGAGGAGGAACAGATACGCAGTATTTT. Translation gives CAIRGGLAGGGTDTQYF.

The chain combines TRBV6-5 with TRBJ1-5; 7 positions agree with TRBD1. The CDR3 extends over 13 amino acids. Losses at the gene ends were 4 bases for V and 5 bases for J; bases not matched to a gene: 2. Per germline, CDR1 MNHEY and CDR2 SVGAGI. CDR3 DNA sequence: TGTGCCAGCAGTTCGACAGGGTATCAGCCCCAGCATTTT. Amino acids: CASSSTGYQPQHF.

The gene calls are TRBV28 and TRBJ2-2; 9 bases line up with TRBD1. CDR3 length equals 16 residues. V dropped 5 bases and J dropped 5; count of bases not matched to a gene: 9. Germline lookup yields CDR1 MDHEN and CDR2 SYDVKM. CDR3: CASSPSGTGKTGELFF. The CDR3 bases are TGTGCCAGCAGTCCCTCCGGGACAGGGAAAACCGGGGAGCTGTTTTTT.

The chain carries TRBV9 and TRBJ2-3; D call uncertain. CDR3 length: 13 residues. With 8 bases removed from V and 6 bases from J, the gap between germline ends came to 16 bases. Germline CDR1 reads SGDLS; CDR2 reads YYNGEE. CDR3 protein: CASEAVPGDTQYF. The CDR3 DNA is TGTGCCAGTGAGGCAGTACCGGGTGATACGCAGTATTTT.

This chain connects TRBV27 to TRBJ1-2, with D perhaps TRBD1 (6 bases). Germline V gene data show CDR1 as MNHEY and CDR2 as SMNVEV (reference sequence). The CDR3 is 16 residues long. Trimming cost V 4 bases and J 4 bases, with 19 bases left between them. The CDR3 region is CASSYTGTQGTYGYTF. DNA of the CDR3: TGTGCCAGCAGTTACACCGGGACACAAGGGACCTATGGCTACACCTTC.

The chain employs TRBV27 and TRBJ2-1; maybe TRBD2 (5 bases). Germline V CDR1 and CDR2: MNHEY, SMNVEV (reference sequence). V was trimmed by 6 bases and J by 5 bases, leaving 20 bases between them. CDR3 length equals 16 residues. CDR3 sequence: CASRAIIGRENNEQFF. The CDR3 DNA follows: TGTGCCAGCAGAGCTATTATTGGACGGGAAAACAATGAGCAGTTCTTC.

This clone was counted a single time. V and J are TRBV10-3 and TRBJ1-5, with D unclear. The germline CDR1 and CDR2 sequences are ENHRY and SYGVKD. The CDR3 contains 15 residues. The V end was cut by 0 bases, the J end by 10 bases, with 16 bases between. The CDR3 sequence: CAISESSAGGGPQHF. The CDR3 nucleotides read TGTGCCATCAGTGAGTCATCGGCAGGAGGAGGACCCCAGCATTTT.

This chain uses TRBV5-1 with TRBJ1-4, with D unclear. V was clipped by 0 bases and J by 0 bases, with 6 bases between them. In germline, CDR1 is SGHRS, CDR2 YFSETQ. The CDR3 has 15 residues. CDR3 loop: CASSLAVATNEKLFF. CDR3 DNA: TGCGCCAGCAGCTTGGCCGTCGCAACTAATGAAAAACTGTTTTTT.

The chain links TRBV27 to TRBJ1-6, with no clear D. The CDR3 covers 16 residues. Germline CDR1 and CDR2: MNHEY and SMNVEV (reference sequence). Trimming shortened V by 7 bases and J by 1 base, and 14 bases separated the two germline ends. CDR3 coding DNA: TGTGCCAGCACCGGAGGTGTGACATCCTATAATTCACCCCTCCACTTT. Amino acids: CASTGGVTSYNSPLHF.

This chain joins TRBV4-1 and TRBJ2-1, with D perhaps matching TRBD2 (6 bases). Germline CDR1 reads MGHRA; CDR2 reads YSYEKL. The V gene lost 0 bases and the J gene lost 0 bases, with 9 bases spanning the gap. The CDR3 is made up of 16 amino acids. Here the CDR3 DNA reads TGCGCCAGCAGCCAAGAGAGCGGGCCCTCCTACAATGAGCAGTTCTTC. Protein: CASSQESGPSYNEQFF.

This chain links TRBV19 with TRBJ1-2; maybe TRBD1 (5 bases). V lost 3 bases and J lost 4, with 15 bases in between. Germline V gene data show CDR1 as LNHDA and CDR2 as SQIVND (reference sequence). This CDR3 comprises 15 residues. The CDR3 DNA follows: TGTGCCAGTAGTATGAGTAGGCAGGGCTTCTATGGCTACACCTTC. It is translated as CASSMSRQGFYGYTF.

The J gene is TRBJ2-6, the V gene TRBV28, with a possible D match to TRBD1 (6 bases). CDR1 and CDR2 from the germline V gene are MDHEN and SYDVKM. V lost 4 bases and J lost 3, with 13 bases in between. This CDR3 has 16 amino acids. The CDR3, as DNA: TGTGCCAGCAGTTCAGTACAGGGCTTTGGGGCCAACGTCCTGACTTTC. The encoded protein is CASSSVQGFGANVLTF.

The chain links TRBV9 to TRBJ1-1, with no clear D. CDR1 SGDLS and CDR2 YYNGEE come from the germline V gene. CDR3 length: 14 amino acids. V was shortened by 0 bases and J by 2 bases, with 8 bases between the two germline ends. CDR3 in amino acids: CASSVDPINTEAFF. CDR3 bases: TGTGCCAGCAGCGTAGATCCTATTAACACTGAAGCTTTCTTT.

The genes are TRBV6-5 and TRBJ2-3, with TRBD2 identical over 10 bases. The trim removed 0 bases at V and 4 bases at J, leaving 4 bases unmatched. Germline V gene data show CDR1 as MNHEY and CDR2 as SVGAGI. The CDR3 contains 16 residues. CDR3 sequence reads: CASSYSGLAGADTQYF. In DNA form, the CDR3 reads TGTGCCAGCAGTTACTCGGGGCTAGCGGGAGCAGATACGCAGTATTTT.

The rearrangement links TRBV28 to TRBJ1-1; perhaps TRBD1 as D (5 bases). The CDR3 extends over 15 amino acids. Germline V gives CDR1 MDHEN, CDR2 SYDVKM. V was cut by 2 bases and J by 7 bases, with 17 bases left in between. The DNA for the CDR3 is TGTGCCAGCAGTTTAGTAAATTCAGGGCAGCATGAAGCTTTCTTT. Translating gives CASSLVNSGQHEAFF.

The genes are TRBV23-1 and TRBJ2-7, with D hard to call. TRBV23-1 is labeled an ORF, and its function is uncertain. The ends were cut back, 0 bases at V and 7 bases at J, with 7 bases in the middle. CDR3 length: 12 amino acids. The CDR3 DNA is TGCGCCAGCAGTCAATCGGGCCGGGAGCAGTACTTC. This gives the protein CASSQSGREQYF.

The chain uses TRBV4-1 and TRBJ2-7; D is perhaps TRBD1 (7 bases). The germline V gene encodes CDR1 MGHRA and CDR2 YSYEKL. V lost 4 bases and J lost 4, with 14 bases in between. CDR3 length: 14 residues. The CDR3 coding sequence is TGCGCCAGCAGCCTGTCGACAGGGAGGTACGAGCAGTACTTC. Its translation: CASSLSTGRYEQYF.

This chain joins TRBV6-2 or TRBV6-3 and TRBJ2-7, with TRBD2 identical over 7 bases. The CDR3 is 15 amino acids. Germline values: CDR1 MNHEY, CDR2 SVGEGT. Trimming took 0 bases from V and 1 from J; bases not matched to a gene: 3. CDR3 amino acids: CASSYSAGRSYEQYF. CDR3 nucleotide sequence: TGTGCCAGCAGTTACTCAGCGGGACGGTCCTACGAGCAGTACTTC.

The rearrangement links TRBV5-1 to TRBJ1-1, with D possibly being TRBD1 (5 bases). CDR3 length: 14 residues. Trimming left V 3 bases short and J 5 bases short, with 14 bases between. Per germline, CDR1 SGHRS and CDR2 YFSETQ. CDR3 nucleotides: TGCGCCAGCAGCTACGTCCGGGGGGGTACTGAAGCTTTCTTT. Its protein is CASSYVRGGTEAFF.

V and J are TRBV7-2 and TRBJ1-1; the D gene is possibly TRBD1 (6 bases). V dropped 4 bases and J dropped 1 base, with 19 bases sitting between them. The CDR3 extends over 17 amino acids. Per germline, CDR1 SGHTA and CDR2 FQGNSA. CDR3 sequence (DNA): TGTGCCAGCAGCTCTAACCCGACAGGTAGACAGAACACTGAAGCTTTCTTT. As protein: CASSSNPTGRQNTEAFF.

V and J are TRBV29-1 and TRBJ1-1; D possibly corresponds to TRBD1 (5 bases). CDR3 length equals 15 residues. The V gene lost 2 bases and the J gene lost 11 bases, with 24 bases spanning the gap. Germline CDR1 reads SQVTM; CDR2 reads ANQGSEA. The CDR3 reads CSVEIGGESVGRAFF. The CDR3 region has the DNA TGCAGCGTTGAAATCGGGGGTGAGAGTGTTGGTCGGGCTTTCTTT.

This clone was found once. J is TRBJ2-1 and V is TRBV9; TRBD2 aligns across 10 bases. Trimming at V came to 0 bases and at J to 6 bases, leaving 12 bases not matched to a gene. Germline CDR1 SGDLS, CDR2 YYNGEE. This CDR3 comprises 18 residues. The CDR3 spells CASSVATLAGAVGNEQFF. The DNA of the CDR3 is TGTGCCAGCAGCGTAGCTACGCTAGCGGGAGCAGTTGGCAATGAGCAGTTCTTC.

This clone was recorded only once. The chain combines TRBV11-2 with TRBJ2-5, with 11 bases lining up with TRBD2. V dropped 0 bases and J dropped 5; count of bases not matched to a gene: 5. This CDR3 is 16 amino acids long. The germline gives CDR1 SGHAT, CDR2 FQNNGV. The CDR3, as DNA: TGTGCCAGCAGCTTAGATCGATCTAGCGGGAGGGAGACCCAGTACTTC. Amino acid sequence: CASSLDRSSGRETQYF.

The CDR3 DNA sequence: TGTGCCAGCAGCCTGGGACTAGGGGGCACAGATACGCAGTATTTT. This gives the protein CASSLGLGGTDTQYF. The gene calls are TRBV7-3 and TRBJ2-3; 8 nucleotides align to TRBD2. Germline V gene lookup returns CDR1 SGHTA and CDR2 FQGTGA. J was trimmed by 1 base and V by 5 bases; bases with no gene match: 5. The CDR3 is made up of 15 amino acids.

This chain uses TRBV7-2 with TRBJ2-5; tentatively, D is TRBD2 (6 bases). Germline values: CDR1 SGHTA, CDR2 FQGNSA. Trimming stripped 3 bases from V and 5 bases from J, with 16 bases between. This CDR3 spans 15 amino acids. CDR3 protein: CASSFPRGTGETQYF. For the CDR3, the DNA is TGTGCCAGCAGCTTCCCACGGGGGACGGGGGAGACCCAGTACTTC.

The chain has TRBV13 and TRBJ1-4; 9 positions agree with TRBD1. The CDR3 loop spans 15 amino acids. Germline trimming cut 6 bases from V and 8 bases from J; bases unmatched to any gene: 10. Per the germline V gene, CDR1 is PRHDT and CDR2 is FYEKMQ (reference sequence). Written as DNA, the CDR3 is TGTGCCAGCAGTCCAAGACAGGGGGTTGGAGAAAAACTGTTTTTT. It translates to CASSPRQGVGEKLFF.

The chain couples TRBV24-1 to TRBJ1-2; no clear D. This CDR3 has 12 amino acids. Germline CDR1 is KGHDR and CDR2 is SFDVKD. V was shortened by 0 bases and J by 8 bases, with 6 bases between the two germline ends. This chain's CDR3 is CATSDLIAGYTF. The CDR3 nucleotides read TGTGCCACCAGTGATTTGATCGCGGGCTACACCTTC.

The V and J genes are TRBV5-5 and TRBJ2-5; possible D gene TRBD2, 6 bases. The CDR3 runs to 15 residues. Germline V gives CDR1 SGHKS, CDR2 YYEKEE (reference sequence). V was trimmed by 2 bases and J by 2 bases, leaving 13 bases between them. CDR3 DNA: TGTGCCAGCAGCTTATTGGCGGGGACTCAAGAGACCCAGTACTTC. Translating it yields CASSLLAGTQETQYF.

The genes are TRBV28 and TRBJ2-7; 12 nucleotides line up with TRBD2. Trimming removed 6 bases from V and 3 bases from J; junction bases left unmatched: 18. The CDR3 covers 19 residues. The V gene's germline CDR1 is MDHEN and CDR2 SYDVKM. CDR3 amino acids: CASSQLARTGLAGLYEQYF. The CDR3 DNA sequence: TGTGCCAGCAGCCAACTGGCCCGTACCGGACTAGCGGGACTCTACGAGCAGTACTTC.